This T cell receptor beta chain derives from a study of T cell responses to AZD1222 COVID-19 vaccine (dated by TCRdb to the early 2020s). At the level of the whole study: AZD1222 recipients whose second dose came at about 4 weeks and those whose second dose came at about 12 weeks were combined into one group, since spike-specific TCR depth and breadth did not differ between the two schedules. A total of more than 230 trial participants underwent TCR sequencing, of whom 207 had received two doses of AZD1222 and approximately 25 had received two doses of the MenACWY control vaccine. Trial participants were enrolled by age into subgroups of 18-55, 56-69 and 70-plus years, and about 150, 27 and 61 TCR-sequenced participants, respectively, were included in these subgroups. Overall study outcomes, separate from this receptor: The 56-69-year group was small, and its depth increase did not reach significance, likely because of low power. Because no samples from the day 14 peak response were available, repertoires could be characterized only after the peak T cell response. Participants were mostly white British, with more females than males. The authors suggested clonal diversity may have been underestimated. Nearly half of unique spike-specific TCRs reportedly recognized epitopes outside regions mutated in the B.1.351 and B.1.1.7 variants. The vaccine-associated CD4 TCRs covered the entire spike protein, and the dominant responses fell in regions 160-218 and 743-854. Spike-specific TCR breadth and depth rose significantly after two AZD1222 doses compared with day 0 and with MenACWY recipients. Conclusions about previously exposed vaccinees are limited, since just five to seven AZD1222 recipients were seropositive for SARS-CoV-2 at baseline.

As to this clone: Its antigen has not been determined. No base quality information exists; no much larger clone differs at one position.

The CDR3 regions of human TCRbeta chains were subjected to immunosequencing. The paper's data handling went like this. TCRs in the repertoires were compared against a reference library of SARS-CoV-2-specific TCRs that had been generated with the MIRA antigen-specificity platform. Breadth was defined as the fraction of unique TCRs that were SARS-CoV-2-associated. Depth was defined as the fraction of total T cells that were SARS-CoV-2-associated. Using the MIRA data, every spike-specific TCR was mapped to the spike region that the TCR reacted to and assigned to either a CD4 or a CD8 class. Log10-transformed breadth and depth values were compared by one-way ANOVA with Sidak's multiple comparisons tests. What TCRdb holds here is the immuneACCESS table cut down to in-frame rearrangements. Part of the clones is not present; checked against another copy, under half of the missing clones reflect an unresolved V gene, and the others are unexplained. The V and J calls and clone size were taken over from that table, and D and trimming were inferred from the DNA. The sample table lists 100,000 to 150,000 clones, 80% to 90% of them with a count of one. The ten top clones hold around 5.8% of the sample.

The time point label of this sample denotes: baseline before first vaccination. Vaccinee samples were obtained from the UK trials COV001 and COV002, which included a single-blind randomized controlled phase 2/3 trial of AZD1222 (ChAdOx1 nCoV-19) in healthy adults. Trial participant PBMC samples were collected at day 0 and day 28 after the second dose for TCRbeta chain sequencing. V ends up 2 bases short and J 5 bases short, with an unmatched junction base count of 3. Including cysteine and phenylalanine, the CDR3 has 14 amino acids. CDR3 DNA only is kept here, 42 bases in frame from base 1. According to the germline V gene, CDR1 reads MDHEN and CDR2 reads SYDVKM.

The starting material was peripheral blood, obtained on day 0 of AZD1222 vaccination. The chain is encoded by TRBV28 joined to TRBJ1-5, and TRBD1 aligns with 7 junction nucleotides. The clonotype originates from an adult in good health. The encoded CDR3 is CASSLGQAHQPQHF. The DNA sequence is TGTGCCAGCAGTTTAGGACAGGCCCATCAGCCCCAGCATTTT.